This entry lists 32 T cell receptor beta chains sequenced from one sample in a study of T-cell memory formation after mild COVID-19. TCRdb reprocessed the 5' RACE reads with MiXCR, giving one entry per CDR3 protein. This table holds 380,000 or so distinct CDR3 sequences, roughly 13% found once. Input material: PBMCs or a T cell subset sorted from them (not recorded which). The receptor set was obtained from a man aged 18 to 30 who had mild COVID-19 (a few samples of this study predate the infection). Cell type and time point are not known.

The chain has TRBV6-5 and TRBJ1-4, with 7 bases fitting TRBD1. The J segment lost 3 bases and the V segment lost 9 bases, leaving 4 bases of the junction unmatched. CDR1 is MNHEY, CDR2 SVGAGI, per germline. This CDR3 is built from 13 residues. CDR3 in DNA: TGTGCCAGTGCCGGGACAGCTAATGAAAAACTGTTTTTT. It encodes CASAGTANEKLFF.

The chain couples TRBV29-1 to TRBJ2-3; D gene ambiguous. The ends were cut back, 2 bases at V and 1 base at J, with 13 bases in the middle. Germline CDR1 SQVTM, CDR2 ANQGSEA. CDR3 length: 15 amino acids. The CDR3 DNA reads as TGCAGCGTTGAACCGCCTGAGCTTGGCACAGATACGCAGTATTTT. It specifies CSVEPPELGTDTQYF.

The rearrangement uses TRBV27 and TRBJ1-6; D ambiguous. The V gene lost 5 bases and the J gene lost 8 bases, with 10 bases spanning the gap. The V gene's germline CDR1 is MNHEY and CDR2 SMNVEV (reference sequence). This CDR3 comprises 13 residues. The CDR3 is CASSEWRDSPLHF. In nucleotides, the CDR3 is TGTGCCAGCAGTGAGTGGAGGGATTCACCCCTCCACTTT.

The chain recombines TRBV2 with TRBJ1-6; the D gene is possibly TRBD1 (5 bases). The CDR3 is made up of 12 amino acids. Per germline, CDR1 SNHLY and CDR2 FYNNEI. V lost 7 bases and J lost 13, with 14 bases in between. The CDR3 here is CASKVGRDPLHF. Written as DNA, the CDR3 is TGTGCCAGCAAGGTGGGACGCGACCCCCTCCACTTT.

This clonotype turned up a few times. The chain couples TRBV4-2 to TRBJ1-5, with D unclear. The CDR3 covers 12 residues. Germline CDR1 reads LGHNA; CDR2 reads YNFKEQ. Trimming shortened V by 4 bases and J by 15 bases, and 16 bases separated the two germline ends. The CDR3: CASSRPGQGLHF. The DNA of the CDR3 is TGTGCCAGCAGCCGCCCCGGGCAAGGGTTGCATTTT.

The V call is TRBV4-2, the J call TRBJ1-2; D perhaps matches TRBD1 (6 bases). The CDR3 spans 13 residues. The V gene lost 2 bases and the J gene lost 4 bases, with 8 bases spanning the gap. Germline-derived CDR1 and CDR2 are LGHNA and YNFKEQ. CDR3 sequence reads: CASSQSRGYGYTF. As DNA, the CDR3 is TGTGCCAGCAGCCAATCCAGGGGCTATGGCTACACCTTC.

This chain uses TRBV12-3 or TRBV12-4 with TRBJ2-2; D perhaps matches TRBD1 (6 bases). The CDR3 is 17 residues long. The V gene lost 6 bases and the J gene lost 0 bases, with 17 bases spanning the gap. CDR3 region: CASSLGGYIANTGELFF. CDR3 coding DNA: TGTGCCAGCAGCCTAGGGGGATATATCGCGAACACCGGGGAGCTGTTTTTT.

This chain uses TRBV27 with TRBJ1-2, with a weak D call TRBD1 (5 bases). Trimming removed 5 bases at V and 6 bases at J, with 16 bases between. The germline gives CDR1 MNHEY, CDR2 SMNVEV (reference sequence). The CDR3 loop spans 14 amino acids. CDR3 sequence reads: CASSGRLQGHGYTF. DNA for the CDR3: TGTGCCAGCAGTGGCCGACTTCAGGGACATGGCTACACCTTC.

As concerns this clonotype: The junction shows a germline mismatch at one end, possibly a read error. The chain is built from TRBV7-7 and TRBJ2-5; 11 bases line up with TRBD1. CDR3 length equals 16 residues. Looked up from germline, CDR1 is SSHAT and CDR2 is FNYEAQ (reference sequence). CDR3 residues: CASSPRDRGFQETQYF. For the CDR3, the DNA is TGTGCTAGCAGCCCCCGGGACAGGGGGTTTCAAGAGACCCAGTACTTC.

J is TRBJ2-7 and V is TRBV18; the D is unclear. This CDR3 has 13 residues. V lost 4 bases and J lost 4, with 11 bases in between. Germline V gene data show CDR1 as KGHSH and CDR2 as LQKENI. CDR3: CASSHRDKYEQYF. The CDR3 bases are TGTGCCAGCTCACATCGTGACAAATACGAGCAGTACTTC.

The chain couples TRBV7-9 to TRBJ2-3; tentatively, D is TRBD1 or TRBD2 (6 bases each). In germline, CDR1 is SEHNR, CDR2 FQNEAQ (reference sequence). CDR3 length equals 15 residues. The ends were cut back, 2 bases at V and 6 bases at J, with 15 bases in the middle. The CDR3: CASSLNGGLADTQYF. The CDR3 bases are TGTGCCAGCAGCTTAAACGGGGGCCTAGCCGATACGCAGTATTTT.

V gene TRBV6-5 combines with J gene TRBJ2-7; the match to TRBD2 covers 10 bases. CDR1 is MNHEY, CDR2 SVGAGI, per germline. J gave up 3 bases and V 6 bases, and 8 bases lay outside the gene matches. CDR3 size: 15 residues. CDR3 loop: CASRPLSGGDYEQYF. In DNA, the CDR3 is TGTGCCAGCAGACCGCTCAGCGGGGGGGACTACGAGCAGTACTTC.

The rearrangement joins TRBV12-3 or TRBV12-4 to TRBJ1-1; the match to TRBD1 covers 9 bases. V was clipped by 5 bases and J by 2 bases; unmatched bases: 9. CDR3 length equals 16 residues. The CDR3 nucleotides are TGTGCCAGCAGTGCGGGACAGGGCATTGGAAACACTGAAGCTTTCTTT. Protein product: CASSAGQGIGNTEAFF.

In this sample, this clonotype turned up a few times. The V call is TRBV4-1, the J call TRBJ2-3, with D unclear. This CDR3 contains 16 residues. Germline V gene data show CDR1 as MGHRA and CDR2 as YSYEKL. The V gene lost 7 bases and the J gene lost 4 bases, with 21 bases spanning the gap. CDR3: CASTPLAHTPPDTQYF. In DNA form, the CDR3 reads TGCGCCAGCACCCCGCTCGCGCACACCCCCCCAGATACGCAGTATTTT.

The chain couples TRBV6-2 or TRBV6-3 to TRBJ2-5; no reliable D call. Trimming removed 4 bases at V and 5 bases at J, with 11 bases between. This CDR3 is built from 13 residues. From germline, CDR1 is MNHEY and CDR2 SVGEGT. Here the CDR3 reads CASSSCPRETQYF. In DNA, the CDR3 is TGTGCCAGCAGTTCTTGCCCCCGGGAGACCCAGTACTTC.

The chain has TRBV7-6 and TRBJ1-1; TRBD1 agrees at 8 bases. Unmatched junction bases numbered 10, after V lost 7 bases and J lost 3 bases. CDR3 size: 15 residues. Germline values: CDR1 SGHVS, CDR2 FNYEAQ. CDR3: CASTQTGQGDTEAFF. The CDR3 DNA reads TGTGCCAGCACCCAAACAGGACAGGGCGACACTGAAGCTTTCTTT.

This clonotype was observed many times. The J gene is TRBJ1-3, the V gene TRBV5-1; no clear D. Trimming pared 2 bases from V and 4 bases from J, leaving 16 bases between. The CDR3 loop spans 16 amino acids. Germline values: CDR1 SGHRS, CDR2 YFSETQ. The CDR3 is CASSFSPLQSGNTIYF. The CDR3 DNA follows: TGCGCCAGCAGCTTCTCCCCGTTACAATCAGGAAACACCATATATTTT.

The chain combines TRBV11-2 with TRBJ1-6, with D possibly being TRBD1 (5 bases). CDR1 is SGHAT, CDR2 FQNNGV, per germline. Trimming took 6 bases from V and 7 from J, leaving 16 bases between them. There are 15 residues in the CDR3. The CDR3 DNA sequence: TGTGCCAGCAGGACCGCGAGGGGCAGCAATTCACCCCTCCACTTT. Its translation is CASRTARGSNSPLHF.

A few counts support this clonotype. The chain carries TRBV9 and TRBJ1-5; D is possibly TRBD1 (6 bases). From germline, CDR1 is SGDLS and CDR2 YYNGEE. The V and J ends lost 4 bases and 0 bases respectively, with 17 bases between them. The CDR3 has 17 residues. The CDR3 reads CASSPPDSTYSNQPQHF. In DNA form, the CDR3 reads TGTGCCAGCAGCCCTCCGGACAGTACCTATAGCAATCAGCCCCAGCATTTT.

This clonotype was detected only a few times. The chain has TRBV9 and TRBJ2-1; possible D gene TRBD1, 6 bases. Germline V gives CDR1 SGDLS, CDR2 YYNGEE. This CDR3 contains 14 residues. Trimming pared 0 bases from V and 7 bases from J, leaving 11 bases between. CDR3 protein: CASSVASRGNEQFF. In DNA, the CDR3 is TGTGCCAGCAGCGTAGCTTCCAGGGGAAATGAGCAGTTCTTC.

This clonotype was seen only a few times. V gene TRBV6-1 combines with J gene TRBJ2-4; D possibly corresponds to TRBD1 (6 bases). The CDR3 runs to 15 residues. V was cut by 4 bases and J by 3 bases, with 13 bases left in between. The germline CDR1 and CDR2 sequences are MNHNS and SASEGT. DNA of the CDR3: TGTGCCAGCAGTGTCCAGGACAGAGACAAAAACATTCAGTACTTC. Translated, it gives CASSVQDRDKNIQYF.

The chain couples TRBV18 to TRBJ2-7, with 8 bases lining up with TRBD2. There are 14 residues in the CDR3. Germline V lookup: CDR1 KGHSH, CDR2 LQKENI. The V and J ends lost 4 bases and 0 bases, in that order; junction bases with no gene match: 2. This CDR3 reads CASSQRGSSYEQYV. In DNA form, the CDR3 reads TGTGCCAGCTCACAGCGGGGGAGCTCCTACGAGCAGTACGTC.

The J gene is TRBJ2-2, the V gene TRBV24-1, with a tentative D call TRBD1 (5 bases). The V gene's germline CDR1 is KGHDR and CDR2 SFDVKD. The V end lost 4 bases, the J end lost 7 bases, and 12 bases lay between the germline ends. The length of the CDR3 is 14 residues. The CDR3 is CATSDLIRVGELFF. CDR3 DNA: TGTGCCACCAGTGACCTAATCAGGGTCGGGGAGCTGTTTTTT.

In its sample, this clonotype was seen many times. This sequence joins TRBV7-9 and TRBJ1-1; D may be TRBD1 (5 bases). Germline values: CDR1 SEHNR, CDR2 FQNEAQ (reference sequence). Trimming removed 3 bases at V and 0 bases at J, with 11 bases between. This CDR3 comprises 15 residues. Here the CDR3 reads CASSFRQRMNTEAFF. Here the CDR3 DNA reads TGTGCCAGCAGCTTCCGACAGAGGATGAACACTGAAGCTTTCTTT.

The chain links TRBV6-2 or TRBV6-3 to TRBJ2-2; D is possibly TRBD1 (6 bases). CDR3 length equals 13 residues. V was cut by 3 bases and J by 11 bases, with 13 bases left in between. In germline, CDR1 is MNHEY, CDR2 SVGEGT. The CDR3 nucleotides are TGTGCCAGCAGTTATAGCAGGGGTCGAGAGCTGTTTTTT. It translates to CASSYSRGRELFF.

The chain recombines TRBV28 with TRBJ2-2, with D hard to call. The CDR3 runs 13 residues. Germline CDR1 and CDR2: MDHEN and SYDVKM. Trimming took 8 bases from V and 1 from J, leaving 8 bases between them. The CDR3 here is CASFRRNTGELFF. The CDR3 nucleotides are TGTGCCAGCTTTCGCCGGAACACCGGGGAGCTGTTTTTT.

This clonotype was counted between two and nine times. The chain is built from TRBV20-1 and TRBJ2-7, with TRBD2 matching 9 bases. The CDR3 extends over 13 amino acids. Trimming cost V 3 bases and J 4 bases; bases outside gene matches: 4. Germline CDR1 DFQATT, CDR2 SNEGSKA (reference sequence). Written as DNA, the CDR3 is TGCAGTGCTAGCACGGGACTAGCTTACGAGCAGTACTTC. It translates to CSASTGLAYEQYF.

This clonotype showed up just a few times. The rearrangement joins TRBV4-1 to TRBJ2-3; TRBD1 might be the D (6 bases). CDR3 size: 18 residues. Germline CDR1 is MGHRA and CDR2 is YSYEKL. Trimming took off 2 bases at V and 0 bases at J, with 18 bases between the two ends. CDR3 sequence: CASSQLPQDSYSTDTQYF. In DNA form, the CDR3 reads TGCGCCAGCAGCCAACTGCCACAGGACAGCTATAGCACAGATACGCAGTATTTT.

The rearrangement uses TRBV18 and TRBJ2-1; D might be TRBD1 (6 bases). CDR3 size: 14 residues. Trimming left V 5 bases short and J 4 bases short, with 12 bases between. Germline loops: CDR1 KGHSH, CDR2 LQKENI. The CDR3 spells CASSFGQKYNEQFF. The CDR3 coding sequence is TGTGCCAGCTCATTCGGACAGAAGTACAATGAGCAGTTCTTC.

This clonotype was picked up many times. The CDR3: CASSLAGVSYEQYF. The CDR3 DNA sequence: TGTGCCAGCAGCTTAGCCGGGGTCTCCTACGAGCAGTACTTC. The chain is built from TRBV7-2 and TRBJ2-7, with TRBD2 as a possible D gene (5 bases). The CDR3 sequence is 14 residues long. Germline V gives CDR1 SGHTA, CDR2 FQGNSA. Trimming removed 0 bases from V and 0 bases from J, with 6 bases in between.

This clonotype was found a few times. The chain couples TRBV18 to TRBJ2-7; possibly TRBD1 for D (6 bases). Germline CDR1 is KGHSH and CDR2 is LQKENI. The length of the CDR3 is 15 residues. V was trimmed by 3 bases and J by 6 bases, leaving 18 bases between them. This chain's CDR3 is CASSPGAGVMGEQYV. The CDR3 nucleotides read TGTGCCAGCTCACCGGGGGCAGGAGTAATGGGCGAGCAGTACGTC.

The rearrangement uses TRBV18 and TRBJ2-3; D unclear. This CDR3 has 14 amino acids. V lost 3 bases and J 2 bases, leaving 9 bases between the germline ends. Germline CDR1 is KGHSH and CDR2 is LQKENI. The CDR3 DNA reads TGTGCCAGCTCACCTTATGGGGACACAGATACGCAGTATTTT. It encodes CASSPYGDTDTQYF.